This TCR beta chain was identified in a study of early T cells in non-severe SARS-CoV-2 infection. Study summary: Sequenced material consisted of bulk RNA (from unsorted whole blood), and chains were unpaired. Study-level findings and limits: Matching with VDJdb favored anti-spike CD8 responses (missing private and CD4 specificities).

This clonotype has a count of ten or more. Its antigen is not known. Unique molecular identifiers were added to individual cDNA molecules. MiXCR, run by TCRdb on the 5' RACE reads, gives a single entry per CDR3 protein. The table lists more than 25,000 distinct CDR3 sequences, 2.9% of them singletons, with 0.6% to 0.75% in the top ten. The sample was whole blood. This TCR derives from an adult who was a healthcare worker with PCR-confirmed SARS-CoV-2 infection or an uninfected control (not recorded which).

The CDR3 reads CASSRGLGVLRPETQYF. In DNA, the CDR3 is TGCGCCAGCAGCCGAGGCCTAGGGGTACTTCGTCCAGAGACCCAGTACTTC. The rearrangement joins TRBV10-2 to TRBJ2-5, with D maybe TRBD1 (5 bases). The CDR3 runs to 17 residues. With 6 bases removed from V and 4 bases from J, the gap between germline ends came to 24 bases. Germline V gives CDR1 WSHSY, CDR2 SAAADI.